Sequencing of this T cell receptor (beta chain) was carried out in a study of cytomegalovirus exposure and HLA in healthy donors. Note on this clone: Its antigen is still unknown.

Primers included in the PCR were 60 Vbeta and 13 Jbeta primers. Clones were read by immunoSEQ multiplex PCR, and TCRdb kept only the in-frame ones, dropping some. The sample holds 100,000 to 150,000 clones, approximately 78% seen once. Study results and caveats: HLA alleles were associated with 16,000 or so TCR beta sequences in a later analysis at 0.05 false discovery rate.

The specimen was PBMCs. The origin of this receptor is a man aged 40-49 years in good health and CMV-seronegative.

Here the CDR3 DNA reads TGTGCCAGCAGCATTACAGATAATTCACCCCTCCACTTT. Translated, it gives CASSITDNSPLHF. The gene calls are TRBV14 and TRBJ1-6, with unresolved D. Germline CDR1 is SGHDN and CDR2 is FVKESK. V gave up 5 bases and J gave up 5 bases, with 7 bases separating them. The CDR3 is 13 residues long.